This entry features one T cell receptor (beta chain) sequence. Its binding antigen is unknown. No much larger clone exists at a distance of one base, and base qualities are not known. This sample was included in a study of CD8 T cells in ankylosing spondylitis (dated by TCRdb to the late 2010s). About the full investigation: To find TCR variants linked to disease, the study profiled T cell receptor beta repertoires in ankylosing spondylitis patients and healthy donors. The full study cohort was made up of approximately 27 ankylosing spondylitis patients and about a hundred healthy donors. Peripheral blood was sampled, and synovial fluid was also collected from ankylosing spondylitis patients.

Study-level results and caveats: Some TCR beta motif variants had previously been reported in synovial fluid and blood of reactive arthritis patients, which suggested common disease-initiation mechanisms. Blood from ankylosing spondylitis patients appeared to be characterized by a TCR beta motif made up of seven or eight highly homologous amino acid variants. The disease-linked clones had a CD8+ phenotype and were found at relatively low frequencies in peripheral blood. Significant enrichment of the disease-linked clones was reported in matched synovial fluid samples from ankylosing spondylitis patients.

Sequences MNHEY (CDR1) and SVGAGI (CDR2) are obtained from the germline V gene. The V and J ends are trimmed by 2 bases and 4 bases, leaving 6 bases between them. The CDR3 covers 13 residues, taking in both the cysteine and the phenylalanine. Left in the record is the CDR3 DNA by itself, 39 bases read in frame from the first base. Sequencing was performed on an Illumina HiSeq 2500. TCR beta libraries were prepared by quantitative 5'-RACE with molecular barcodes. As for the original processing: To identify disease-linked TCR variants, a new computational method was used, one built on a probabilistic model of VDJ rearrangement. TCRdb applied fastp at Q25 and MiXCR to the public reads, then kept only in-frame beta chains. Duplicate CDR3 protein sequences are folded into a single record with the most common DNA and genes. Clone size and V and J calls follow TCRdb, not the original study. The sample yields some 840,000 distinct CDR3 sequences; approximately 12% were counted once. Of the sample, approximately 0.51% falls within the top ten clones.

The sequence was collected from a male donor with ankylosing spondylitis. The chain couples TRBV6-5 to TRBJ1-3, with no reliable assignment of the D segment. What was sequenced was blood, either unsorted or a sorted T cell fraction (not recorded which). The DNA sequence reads TGTGCCAGCAGTTACAGGACGGGAAACACCATATATTTT. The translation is CASSYRTGNTIYF.